These 21 T cell receptor beta chains were sequenced from one sample in a study of CD8 T cells in ankylosing spondylitis. No antigen has been assigned to these receptors. Broader study findings: Within ankylosing spondylitis blood, a TCR beta motif made up of eight highly homologous variants appeared to be characteristic.

One entry per CDR3 protein results from TCRdb running MiXCR on the 5' RACE reads. The table records some 240,000 distinct CDR3 sequences, around 6.6% of them present only once. What was sequenced was blood, either unsorted or a sorted T cell fraction (not recorded which). The receptors derive from a male donor with ankylosing spondylitis.

Many counts were recorded for this clonotype. The gene calls are TRBV7-2 and TRBJ1-2, with 7 bases matching TRBD1. The trim removed 0 bases at V and 0 bases at J, leaving 7 bases unmatched. CDR1 is SGHTA and CDR2 is FQGNSA in the germline V gene. The CDR3 is 17 amino acids. CDR3 in DNA: TGTGCCAGCAGCTTAGCGCTTGGGACAGCTGCTAACTATGGCTACACCTTC. It codes for CASSLALGTAANYGYTF.

The chain uses TRBV9 and TRBJ2-5, with a tentative D call TRBD2 (6 bases). From germline, CDR1 is SGDLS and CDR2 YYNGEE. The CDR3 is 14 amino acids. Trimming shortened V by 2 bases and J by 5 bases, and 13 bases separated the two germline ends. CDR3 sequence reads: CASSVSGSGETQYF. The CDR3 DNA sequence: TGTGCCAGCAGCGTGTCCGGGAGTGGGGAGACCCAGTACTTC.

This clonotype was seen many times. The V gene is TRBV12-3 or TRBV12-4, the J gene TRBJ2-1; no reliable D call. The CDR3 is 13 residues long. V was trimmed by 4 bases and J by 5 bases, leaving 9 bases between them. CDR3 protein: CASSSWMDNEQFF. In DNA, the CDR3 is TGTGCCAGCAGTTCGTGGATGGACAATGAGCAGTTCTTC.

Here the CDR3 reads CALSLAAPWAGLPYEQYF. As DNA, the CDR3 is TGTGCCCTCAGTTTAGCGGCCCCTTGGGCGGGTCTTCCCTACGAGCAGTACTTC. This chain joins TRBV12-3 or TRBV12-4 and TRBJ2-7, with a weak D call TRBD2 (6 bases). This CDR3 has 18 amino acids. V was cut by 11 bases and J by 2 bases, with 31 bases left in between.

This clonotype was observed at least ten times. The V and J genes are TRBV5-6 and TRBJ2-7; TRBD1 might be the D (7 bases). The V and J ends lost 1 base and 0 bases respectively, with 14 bases between them. Per germline, CDR1 SGHDT and CDR2 YYEEEE. There are 16 residues in the CDR3. CDR3 sequence (DNA): TGTGCCAGCAGCTTGCTACGCGGGACAGACTCCTACGAGCAGTACTTC. Translation gives CASSLLRGTDSYEQYF.

This clonotype was detected ten times or more. The chain carries TRBV29-1 and TRBJ2-7, with D possibly being TRBD2 (7 bases). CDR1 is SQVTM and CDR2 is ANQGSEA in the germline V gene. The CDR3 consists of 14 residues. Trimming stripped 5 bases from V and 1 base from J, with 15 bases between. DNA of the CDR3: TGCAGCGTTAGGGGGGGGCAGCGATCCTACGAGCAGTACTTC. Encoded protein: CSVRGGQRSYEQYF.

Ten or more counts support this clonotype. The chain employs TRBV29-1 and TRBJ2-7; a possible D gene is TRBD1 (5 bases). The CDR3 is 11 residues long. Germline values: CDR1 SQVTM, CDR2 ANQGSEA. With 6 bases removed from V and 3 bases from J, the gap between germline ends came to 9 bases. DNA of the CDR3: TGCAGCGTGAGCGACAGCTACGAGCAGTACTTC. This codes for CSVSDSYEQYF.

This clonotype was counted ten times or more. The chain links TRBV6-1 to TRBJ2-1, with D perhaps matching TRBD1 (5 bases). The CDR3 is made up of 15 amino acids. CDR1 and CDR2 (germline): MNHNS, SASEGT. Trimming cost V 7 bases and J 6 bases, with 19 bases left between them. The CDR3 loop is CASTLGLPPRNEQFF. The CDR3 coding sequence is TGTGCCAGCACCCTGGGGCTGCCCCCGCGCAATGAGCAGTTCTTC.

This chain joins TRBV28 and TRBJ2-1, with 7 bases that match TRBD1. Germline CDR1 is MDHEN and CDR2 is SYDVKM. The length of the CDR3 is 20 residues. Trimming removed 6 bases from V and 1 base from J; junction bases left unmatched: 21. The CDR3 reads CASRNTPRGSLVRSYNEQFF. CDR3 bases: TGTGCCAGCAGGAATACCCCCAGGGGGTCCCTTGTAAGGTCCTACAATGAGCAGTTCTTC.

This clonotype came up many times. The chain is built from TRBV5-6 and TRBJ2-7; D gene uncertain. CDR3 length: 13 amino acids. V lost 6 bases and J lost 2, with 12 bases in between. Germline CDR1 SGHDT, CDR2 YYEEEE. CDR3 in DNA: TGTGCCAGCACCGGTCCCGTTACCTACGAGCAGTACTTC. This encodes CASTGPVTYEQYF. Drawing the rest from reference TRBV5-6 and TRBJ2-7, the complete variable domain is DAGVTQSPTHLIKTRGQQVTLRCSPKSGHDTVSWYQQALGQGPQFIFQYYEEEERQRGNFPDRFSGHQFPNYSSELNVNALLLGDSALYLCASTGPVTYEQYFGPGTRLTVT.

There are a few counts of this clonotype. The chain couples TRBV9 to TRBJ2-7; the match to TRBD2 covers 7 bases. Germline-derived CDR1 and CDR2 are SGDLS and YYNGEE. V was pared by 0 bases and J by 2 bases, with 8 bases of the junction left unmatched. This CDR3 has 16 residues. In DNA form, the CDR3 reads TGTGCCAGCAGCGTAGCTCAGAGGGAGGGCCCCTACGAGCAGTACTTC. Translating it yields CASSVAQREGPYEQYF.

This clonotype was recorded many times. V and J are TRBV11-2 and TRBJ2-7, with TRBD1 matching over 9 bases. V lost 1 base, J lost 2 bases, and 6 bases stayed unmatched. The CDR3 covers 16 residues. Germline V gene lookup returns CDR1 SGHAT and CDR2 FQNNGV. Written as DNA, the CDR3 is TGTGCCAGCAGCTTAGCCGGGACAGGGTTCGCCTACGAGCAGTACTTC. It yields the protein CASSLAGTGFAYEQYF.

This clonotype was counted ten times or more. V is TRBV3-1 and J is TRBJ2-7; 11 nucleotides match TRBD1. CDR3 length: 15 residues. CDR1 and CDR2 (germline): LGHDT, YNNKEL (reference sequence). V lost 5 bases to trimming and J lost 3 bases; unmatched junction nucleotides: 6. CDR3 nucleotide sequence: TGTGCCAGCAGCGCAACCGGGACAGGGGGCTACGAGCAGTACTTC. It translates to CASSATGTGGYEQYF.

This clonotype appeared many times. The gene calls are TRBV3-1 and TRBJ1-1; D might be TRBD1 (5 bases). This CDR3 contains 16 residues. Germline CDR1 and CDR2: LGHDT and YNNKEL (reference sequence). The V gene lost 0 bases and the J gene lost 0 bases, with 11 bases spanning the gap. The CDR3 DNA is TGTGCCAGCAGCCAAGACCCTGAGGGGCTGAACACTGAAGCTTTCTTT. As protein: CASSQDPEGLNTEAFF.

This clonotype showed up many times. This sequence joins TRBV25-1 and TRBJ1-1, with 7 bases aligning to TRBD1. The CDR3 sequence is 14 residues long. CDR1 and CDR2 (germline): MGHDK, SYGVNS. V shed 6 bases and J 2 bases; nucleotides not matched to a gene: 6. The CDR3 loop reads CASSQQGPNTEAFF. CDR3 nucleotide sequence: TGTGCCAGCAGCCAACAGGGGCCCAACACTGAAGCTTTCTTT.

This clonotype was detected ten times or more. The chain recombines TRBV7-9 with TRBJ2-7; D call uncertain. Germline V gives CDR1 SEHNR, CDR2 FQNEAQ (reference sequence). The CDR3 length is 14 residues. V shed 4 bases and J shed 4 bases, with 14 bases lying between them. CDR3 bases: TGTGCCAGCAGCTCCACTTCACCCAGTTACGAGCAGTACTTC. This encodes CASSSTSPSYEQYF. Full variable domain (outside the CDR3, taken from reference TRBV7-9 and TRBJ2-7): DTGVSQNPRHKITKRGQNVTFRCDPISEHNRLYWYRQTLGQGPEFLTYFQNEAQLEKSRLLSDRFSAERPKGSFSTLEIQRTEQGDSAMYLCASSSTSPSYEQYFGPGTRLTVT.

The sample holds many counts of this clonotype. The V call is TRBV6-1, the J call TRBJ2-5; either TRBD1 or TRBD2 may supply D (7 bases each). The V end lost 6 bases, the J end lost 5 bases, and 16 bases lay between the germline ends. The CDR3 covers 14 residues. Germline-derived CDR1 and CDR2 are MNHNS and SASEGT. The CDR3 region has the DNA TGTGCCAGCAGCCTGGGAGGGGGCATTGAGACCCAGTACTTC. Residues: CASSLGGGIETQYF.

V gene TRBV6-5 combines with J gene TRBJ2-2, with 7 bases identical to TRBD2. The CDR3 has 16 residues. Unmatched junction bases numbered 10, after V lost 4 bases and J lost 5 bases. Germline assignment: CDR1 MNHEY and CDR2 SVGAGI. The CDR3 nucleotides read TGTGCCAGCAGTTTGATCTCTAGCGGCATAACCGGGGAGCTGTTTTTT. Its translation: CASSLISSGITGELFF.

This clonotype has a handful of counts. The J gene is TRBJ2-7, the V gene TRBV28; D perhaps matches TRBD1 (6 bases). The V end lost 2 bases, the J end lost 5 bases, and 13 bases lay between the germline ends. CDR1 is MDHEN and CDR2 is SYDVKM in the germline V gene. This CDR3 contains 14 residues. The CDR3 region has the DNA TGTGCCAGCAGTTTAGGCGCAGGGGCAAACGAGCAGTACTTC. It translates to CASSLGAGANEQYF.

The table lists this clonotype with a few counts. The V gene is TRBV27, the J gene TRBJ2-7; perhaps TRBD2 as D (6 bases). The V end was cut by 1 base, the J end by 5 bases, with 15 bases between. This CDR3 is 15 amino acids long. The germline V gene encodes CDR1 MNHEY and CDR2 SMNVEV (reference sequence). CDR3 sequence: CASSLFPGLSDEQYF. CDR3 nucleotide sequence: TGTGCCAGCAGTTTATTTCCGGGACTTTCGGACGAGCAGTACTTC.

This clonotype has a count of ten or more. V and J are TRBV7-2 and TRBJ2-7; D uncertain. This CDR3 contains 12 residues. Deletions cut 2 bases from V and 7 bases from J, with 9 bases between. Germline V CDR1 and CDR2: SGHTA, FQGNSA. In nucleotides, the CDR3 is TGTGCCAGCAGCTTAATTCGTGGGGAGCAGTACTTC. Residues: CASSLIRGEQYF. Variable domain in full (rest from reference TRBV7-2 and TRBJ2-7): GAGVSQSPSNKVTEKGKDVELRCDPISGHTALYWYRQSLGQGLEFLIYFQGNSAPDKSGLPSDRFSAERTGGSVSTLTIQRTQQEDSAVYLCASSLIRGEQYFGPGTRLTVT.